This T cell receptor beta chain is from a study of cytomegalovirus exposure and HLA in healthy donors. General study findings and limits: Trimming of TCR beta V- and J-genes showed a link, identified in a later analysis, to a missense DCLRE1C variant. Later on, analysis showed that most CMV-associated TCR beta chains appeared to be HLA-restricted. At a 0.05 false discovery rate, a later analysis found some 18,000 TCR beta sequences to be associated with HLA alleles. In a later analysis, HLA-associated beta chains showed higher expansion and lower generation probabilities than comparable chains.

The PCR was carried out with 60 Vbeta primers and 13 Jbeta primers. The protocol was immunoSEQ multiplex PCR, while the TCRdb copy is restricted to in-frame clones and leaves out a portion. The repertoire holds around 130,000 clones, with 82% as singletons. This clone was found a few times. Its antigen remains unidentified. The sequencing sample was made of PBMCs. The TCR originated in a boy under 18 in good health and CMV-seronegative.

The CDR3 region has the DNA TGCGCCAGCAGCACTAGCGGGAGTCCAGATACGCAGTATTTT. Translation gives CASSTSGSPDTQYF. The rearrangement uses TRBV5-1 and TRBJ2-3; 11 nucleotides match TRBD2. The V gene end was trimmed by 4 bases and the J gene end by 4 bases; junction bases not matched to a gene: 2. The CDR3 is 14 residues long. Germline CDR1 and CDR2: SGHRS and YFSETQ.